The rows below give T cell receptor beta chains drawn from one sample of a study of CD8+ T cells in alopecia areata. Profiling relied on immunoSEQ multiplex PCR, and the TCRdb table lists in-frame clones only, not all of them. The sample holds more than 200,000 clones, under 70% seen once. The sequencing used CD4+ T cells sorted from blood, collected between weeks 44 and 45, from a patient treated with tofacitinib. Receptors were obtained from a human donor with alopecia areata. The conserved cysteine and the conserved F or W are not part of the CDR3 here. Fields, in order: CDR3 protein, V gene.

ATSREYNEQF | TRBV15
AWSVPRQYQETQY | TRBV30
ASSQVLDRGQWNIQY | TRBV4-3
ASSRQGAKNIQY | TRBV28
AWNRDPPDTQY | TRBV30
ASLRDRRSYEQY | TRBV5-4
SVDRKETQY | TRBV29-1
ASSHTSPGELF | TRBV5-4
ASSALGGDSPLH | TRBV6-6
ASSLSRQVGGYT | TRBV27
ASSSDRGPYGYT | TRBV19
ASSPSELTEAF | TRBV7-3
ASGNRGGVNSPLH | TRBV11-2
GARRGVSGANVLT | TRBV7-2
AISEQPGTSGTSTQY | TRBV10-3
ASTPDGTNTEAF | TRBV19
ASSPSGGYGYT | TRBV6-5
ASRITLAGGLTDTQY | TRBV27
ASSAGGNGYT | TRBV9
ASSYRRDAEAF | TRBV6-6
ATSRTNMNTEAF | TRBV15
ASSLGEVGNQPQH | TRBV6-6
ASSLRGDLQY | TRBV5-4
ASTAGAADTQY | TRBV2
ASSPGGHLTARNQPQH | TRBV19
SVGYGYT | TRBV20-1
SGGSGQTEAF | TRBV29-1
ASSPTGANTGELF | TRBV7-3
ASSLGPQDFEQY | TRBV5-1
ASNNAYNEQF | TRBV19
ASSLDSQNIQY | TRBV5-1
SVDFVTDTQY | TRBV29-1
ATSGTGTSGVYQETQY | TRBV15
ASSSDSQNYGYT | TRBV7-3
ASSFRQNMNTEAF | TRBV7-2
ASSVGLGAGNGYT | TRBV9
ASSQERSRDGYT | TRBV14